This passage covers 28 T cell receptor beta chains from one sample sequenced in a study of blood T cell repertoires in COVID-19. Data came from immunoSEQ multiplex PCR; TCRdb stores just in-frame clones and leaves some out. This sample has some 130,000 clones, with approximately 90% found just once. The sequencing sample was made of peripheral blood. Source of these receptors: a man between 65 and 79 years old with active COVID-19.

A single count supports this clone. The chain uses TRBV2 and TRBJ1-4, with a weak D call TRBD1 (6 bases). The germline V and J ends were trimmed by 5 bases and 7 bases, with 14 bases remaining between them. Germline-derived CDR1 and CDR2 are SNHLY and FYNNEI. This CDR3 comprises 14 residues. Written as DNA, the CDR3 is TGTGCCAGCAGTTTGACAGGAGTAAGTGAAAAACTGTTTTTT. Translating gives CASSLTGVSEKLFF.

The chain links TRBV18 to TRBJ2-3, with 7 bases identical to TRBD1. This CDR3 comprises 16 residues. The germline CDR1 and CDR2 sequences are KGHSH and LQKENI. V gave up 0 bases and J gave up 1 base; unmatched junction bases: 4. CDR3 bases: TGTGCCAGCTCACCACCAGGGACAGAGGGCACAGATACGCAGTATTTT. Translating gives CASSPPGTEGTDTQYF.

V is TRBV20-1 and J is TRBJ1-3, with D perhaps TRBD1 (5 bases). Germline-derived CDR1 and CDR2 are DFQATT and SNEGSKA (reference sequence). The CDR3 has 14 residues. The germline V and J ends were trimmed by 3 bases and 1 base, with 10 bases remaining between them. The CDR3 loop reads CSASGGASGNTIYF. CDR3 bases: TGCAGTGCTAGTGGCGGGGCGTCTGGAAACACCATATATTTT.

The chain couples TRBV27 to TRBJ2-1, with TRBD2 identical over 11 bases. V shed 6 bases, J shed 7 bases, and the junction held 8 bases outside the gene matches. The CDR3 is 15 amino acids. Germline values: CDR1 MNHEY, CDR2 SMNVEV (reference sequence). The CDR3 sequence is CASSTTSGRGNEQFF. CDR3 coding DNA: TGTGCCAGCAGCACTACTAGCGGGAGAGGGAATGAGCAGTTCTTC.

J is TRBJ2-6 and V is TRBV27, with 9 bases fitting TRBD1. J gave up 18 bases and V 5 bases, and 8 bases lay outside the gene matches. The length of the CDR3 is 12 residues. Germline CDR1 and CDR2: MNHEY and SMNVEV (reference sequence). CDR3 in DNA: TGTGCCAGCAGTGGGTACGGACAGGGGACGACTTTC. Protein: CASSGYGQGTTF.

This rearrangement joins TRBV5-4 to TRBJ2-3, with TRBD1 as a possible D gene (5 bases). With 4 bases removed from V and 0 bases from J, the gap between germline ends came to 15 bases. The CDR3 runs to 16 residues. The germline CDR1 and CDR2 sequences are SGHNT and YYREEE (reference sequence). The CDR3 loop reads CASSTPQGASTDTQYF. CDR3 coding DNA: TGTGCCAGCAGCACCCCTCAAGGGGCTAGCACAGATACGCAGTATTTT.

This rearrangement joins TRBV2 to TRBJ2-2, with 13 bases fitting TRBD2. CDR3 length equals 16 residues. The trim removed 6 bases at V and 7 bases at J, leaving 8 bases unmatched. The germline V gene has CDR1 SNHLY and CDR2 FYNNEI. CDR3 DNA sequence: TGTGCCAGCAGACTCCGGACTAGCGGGAGCCTCGGGGAGCTGTTTTTT. It yields the protein CASRLRTSGSLGELFF.

The chain links TRBV30 to TRBJ1-3; 9 nucleotides line up with TRBD1. CDR1 and CDR2 from the germline V gene are GTSNPN and SVGIG (reference sequence). The CDR3 consists of 13 residues. Trimming removed 3 bases from V and 5 bases from J; junction bases left unmatched: 2. CDR3 amino acids: CAWSGTGRNTIYF. The CDR3 coding sequence is TGTGCCTGGAGCGGGACAGGGAGAAACACCATATATTTT.

The V gene is TRBV2, the J gene TRBJ2-5; TRBD1 aligns across 9 bases. J gave up 2 bases and V 10 bases, and 8 bases lay outside the gene matches. The length of the CDR3 is 14 residues. CDR1 and CDR2 from the germline V gene are SNHLY and FYNNEI. Here the CDR3 reads CATRDRAKQETQYF. CDR3 sequence (DNA): TGTGCCACCAGGGACAGGGCAAAACAAGAGACCCAGTACTTC.

The V call is TRBV5-6, the J call TRBJ1-5, with a tentative D call TRBD1 (6 bases). The V gene's germline CDR1 is SGHDT and CDR2 YYEEEE. The ends were cut back, 3 bases at V and 0 bases at J, with 10 bases in the middle. This CDR3 spans 15 amino acids. CDR3: CASSSGAYSNQPQHF. Here the CDR3 DNA reads TGTGCCAGCAGCTCAGGGGCCTATAGCAATCAGCCCCAGCATTTT.

The chain has TRBV5-6 and TRBJ1-5, with D possibly TRBD1 on 6 matching bases. Looked up from germline, CDR1 is SGHDT and CDR2 is YYEEEE. The CDR3 is 15 amino acids. Trimming pared 0 bases from V and 6 bases from J, leaving 13 bases between. The CDR3 protein is CASSLGWGGGQPQHF. DNA for the CDR3: TGTGCCAGCAGCTTGGGATGGGGGGGCGGTCAGCCCCAGCATTTT.

The chain carries TRBV30 and TRBJ2-6; D is possibly TRBD1 (5 bases). The V gene's germline CDR1 is GTSNPN and CDR2 SVGIG (reference sequence). The CDR3 consists of 15 residues. Between the trimmed V and J ends, which lost 0 bases and 0 bases, there was a span of 6 bases. CDR3 nucleotides: TGTGCCTGGAGTGTTAGGGGCTCTGGGGCCAACGTCCTGACTTTC. Translating gives CAWSVRGSGANVLTF.

The chain links TRBV3-1 (or the pseudogene TRBV3-2) to TRBJ2-1, with D unresolved. CDR3 size: 13 residues. Germline-derived CDR1 and CDR2 are LGHDT and YNNKEL (reference sequence). Trimming left V 4 bases short and J 6 bases short, with 10 bases between. CDR3 DNA sequence: TGTGCCAGCAGCCTCCCCCCGGGCAATGAGCAGTTCTTC. Translated: CASSLPPGNEQFF.

The chain joins TRBV18 to TRBJ2-3, with D maybe TRBD1 (5 bases). V was pared by 3 bases and J by 4 bases, with 11 bases between. There are 14 residues in the CDR3. CDR1 and CDR2 from the germline V gene are KGHSH and LQKENI. CDR3 coding DNA: TGTGCCAGCTCACCTTTCAGGGCCCCAGATACGCAGTATTTT. It translates to CASSPFRAPDTQYF.

The chain employs TRBV11-2 and TRBJ1-1, with 7 positions matching TRBD1. The CDR3 extends over 13 amino acids. Germline V gives CDR1 SGHAT, CDR2 FQNNGV. Germline trimming cut 6 bases from V and 10 bases from J; bases unmatched to any gene: 11. Written as DNA, the CDR3 is TGTGCCAGCAGTTCCCGACAGGGTTTGGTAGCTTTCTTT. Protein: CASSSRQGLVAFF.

The V gene is TRBV2, the J gene TRBJ1-1; TRBD1 is a possible D gene (6 bases). V dropped 2 bases and J dropped 13 bases, with 11 bases sitting between them. This CDR3 spans 11 amino acids. In germline, CDR1 is SNHLY, CDR2 FYNNEI. For the CDR3, the DNA is TGTGCCAGCAGTGAATCCAGGGGACGTTTCTTT. Amino acid sequence: CASSESRGRFF. The whole variable domain, remainder taken from reference TRBV2 and TRBJ1-1, is EPEVTQTPSHQVTQMGQEVILRCVPISNHLYFYWYRQILGQKVEFLVSFYNNEISEKSEIFDDQFSVERPDGSNFTLKIRSTKLEDSAMYFCASSESRGRFFGQGTRLTVV.

The CDR3 loop is CAWSVQMGSYNEQFF. The CDR3 DNA reads TGTGCCTGGAGTGTACAAATGGGCAGCTACAATGAGCAGTTCTTC. V is TRBV30 and J is TRBJ2-1; D is unresolved. The V end was cut by 0 bases, the J end by 3 bases, with 12 bases between. From germline, CDR1 is GTSNPN and CDR2 SVGIG (reference sequence). The CDR3 loop spans 15 amino acids.

This rearrangement joins TRBV5-5 to TRBJ2-3; 7 positions agree with TRBD2. The V and J ends lost 0 bases and 4 bases, in that order; junction bases with no gene match: 5. The CDR3 has 15 amino acids. CDR1 is SGHKS, CDR2 YYEKEE, per germline (reference sequence). The CDR3 nucleotides read TGTGCCAGCAGCTTGGCGGGGGGATACCCAGATACGCAGTATTTT. This encodes CASSLAGGYPDTQYF.

This clone was observed a few times. V usage is TRBV4-3 and J usage is TRBJ2-5, with D perhaps TRBD2 (5 bases). CDR1 LGHNA and CDR2 YSLEER come from the germline V gene. Trimming removed 0 bases at V and 7 bases at J, with 9 bases between. The length of the CDR3 is 13 residues. For the CDR3, the DNA is TGCGCCAGCAGCCAAGATCTGGGGAGGACCCAGTACTTC. Protein sequence: CASSQDLGRTQYF.

V usage is TRBV6-5 and J usage is TRBJ1-2, with 9 bases fitting TRBD1. The CDR3 length is 14 residues. J lost 7 bases, V lost 6 bases, and 9 bases had no gene match. Germline V gene data show CDR1 as MNHEY and CDR2 as SVGAGI. CDR3 loop: CASRVGTGPLGYTF. For the CDR3, the DNA is TGTGCCAGCAGAGTCGGGACAGGGCCACTTGGCTACACCTTC.

The chain combines TRBV2 with TRBJ1-5; 7 nucleotides align to TRBD1. CDR3 length: 15 residues. The junction had 10 bases not matched to a gene; V was cut back by 8 bases and J by 3 bases. The V gene's germline CDR1 is SNHLY and CDR2 FYNNEI. CDR3 coding DNA: TGTGCCAGCCGCTCCGAACAGGGGCTCAATCAGCCCCAGCATTTT. Translating it yields CASRSEQGLNQPQHF.

The chain joins TRBV6-2 or TRBV6-3 to TRBJ2-7, with D possibly TRBD1 on 6 matching bases. The germline gives CDR1 MNHEY, CDR2 SVGEGT. V lost 4 bases and J lost 3, with 10 bases in between. This CDR3 comprises 13 residues. CDR3 region: CASSFQGFYEQYF. CDR3 nucleotide sequence: TGTGCCAGCAGTTTTCAGGGGTTCTACGAGCAGTACTTC.

The V gene is TRBV18, the J gene TRBJ2-2; D uncertain. The V and J ends lost 3 bases and 2 bases respectively, with 4 bases between them. The CDR3 has 13 amino acids. The germline CDR1 and CDR2 sequences are KGHSH and LQKENI. The CDR3 DNA follows: TGTGCCAGCTCACCCTTTAACACCGGGGAGCTGTTTTTT. This codes for CASSPFNTGELFF.

V and J are TRBV5-1 and TRBJ1-1; tentative D call: TRBD1 (5 bases). The CDR3 contains 16 residues. V lost 0 bases to trimming and J lost 4 bases, with 16 bases between them. CDR1 SGHRS and CDR2 YFSETQ come from the germline V gene. The CDR3 region is CASSLAPQGRGTEAFF. The CDR3 DNA reads as TGCGCCAGCAGCTTGGCCCCTCAGGGAAGGGGCACTGAAGCTTTCTTT.

The chain joins TRBV3-1 (or the pseudogene TRBV3-2) to TRBJ2-1; no clear D gene. The CDR3 length is 12 residues. CDR1 is LGHDT, CDR2 YNNKEL, per germline (reference sequence). The germline V and J ends were trimmed by 1 base and 5 bases, with 3 bases remaining between them. CDR3 protein: CASSQVDNEQFF. CDR3 bases: TGTGCCAGCAGCCAAGTCGACAATGAGCAGTTCTTC.

This clone appeared once. The CDR3 DNA follows: TGTGCCAGCTCACCACCGCAGGGGGCGAGGGACATTCAGTACTTC. Translation: CASSPPQGARDIQYF. The J gene is TRBJ2-4, the V gene TRBV18; 8 bases are shared with TRBD1. This CDR3 region has 15 residues. From germline, CDR1 is KGHSH and CDR2 LQKENI. V shed 0 bases and J 8 bases; nucleotides not matched to a gene: 6.

The V call is TRBV5-4, the J call TRBJ2-7, with D perhaps matching TRBD2 (6 bases). V lost 3 bases to trimming and J lost 2 bases, with 18 bases between them. Germline V gene data show CDR1 as SGHNT and CDR2 as YYREEE (reference sequence). The CDR3 covers 16 residues. The CDR3 region is CASSSPRGTSAYEQYF. CDR3 nucleotides: TGTGCCAGCAGCTCGCCCCGGGGGACGAGTGCCTACGAGCAGTACTTC.

The chain recombines TRBV18 with TRBJ2-2, with D hard to call. Germline V lookup: CDR1 KGHSH, CDR2 LQKENI. The length of the CDR3 is 12 residues. Deletions cut 6 bases from V and 8 bases from J, with 10 bases between. The DNA for the CDR3 is TGTGCCAGCTCCCCAGCAGGAGGGGAGCTGTTTTTT. Protein product: CASSPAGGELFF.